This T cell receptor beta chain is from a study of cytomegalovirus exposure and HLA in healthy donors. Findings of the study overall: Researchers left out some V segments, among them TRBV6-2 and TRBV6-3, as indistinguishable. The likely origin of a cluster of highly shared sequence variants was a sequencing artifact. Per a later analysis, HLA-associated TCR beta chains showed more clonal expansion than other, equally common TCR beta chains. In vitro data verified three CMV-associated chains as specific for CMV antigens.

This CDR3 has 12 residues. The V end lost 0 bases, the J end lost 5 bases, and 6 bases lay between the germline ends. The germline gives CDR1 GTSNPN, CDR2 SVGIG (reference sequence). In the PCR, 60 Vbeta and 13 Jbeta primers were used. Produced via immunoSEQ multiplex PCR; TCRdb's table is partial and in-frame only. The table shows approximately 130,000 clones, with approximately 85% occurring only once. On this clone: The antigen is undetermined.

Sequencing used PBMCs. The receptor's source is a woman in her twenties or thirties in good health and CMV-seropositive. V gene TRBV30 combines with J gene TRBJ2-3; no definite D call. The CDR3 DNA reads TGTGCCTGGAGTGTCGCGGTAGATACGCAGTATTTT. The encoded protein is CAWSVAVDTQYF.